The rows below give T cell receptor beta chains drawn from one sample of a study of blood T cell repertoires in COVID-19. Assay: immunoSEQ multiplex PCR; the TCRdb copy retains only in-frame clones and omits some. The data show almost 350,000 clones, more than 70% seen once. The sample comprised PBMCs or T cells enriched from blood (not recorded which). Source of these receptors: a woman aged 25 to 39 who had been exposed to COVID-19. Both conserved end residues are part of each CDR3. The D gene is left open where the match is weak. Where a row states a size, it is once, few, many or the class of an expanded clone; other rows omit it.

j_gene: TRBJ1-5; d_gene: TRBD1; v_gene: TRBV3-1/TRBV3-2; abundance: NA; CDR3aa: CASSQDAPLGQGQFNQPQHF; CDR3nt: TGTGCCAGCAGCCAAGACGCTCCCTTAGGACAGGGCCAATTCAATCAGCCCCAGCATTTT
j_gene: TRBJ2-7; d_gene: NA; v_gene: TRBV6-1; abundance: NA; CDR3aa: CASSEIGGSREQYF; CDR3nt: TGTGCCAGCAGTGAAATAGGAGGGTCGAGGGAGCAGTACTTC
j_gene: TRBJ2-3; d_gene: TRBD2; v_gene: TRBV3-1/TRBV3-2; abundance: NA; CDR3aa: CASSQEPPSGSRGWDTQYF; CDR3nt: TGTGCCAGCAGCCAAGAACCCCCTAGCGGGAGCCGGGGATGGGATACGCAGTATTTT
j_gene: TRBJ2-1; d_gene: TRBD2; v_gene: TRBV28; abundance: NA; CDR3aa: CASRPPGLAGWNEQFF; CDR3nt: TGTGCCAGCAGACCTCCGGGACTAGCGGGATGGAATGAGCAGTTCTTC
j_gene: TRBJ2-7; d_gene: TRBD1; v_gene: TRBV27; abundance: NA; CDR3aa: CASARQGTFSYEQYF; CDR3nt: TGTGCCAGCGCCCGACAGGGGACTTTCTCCTACGAGCAGTACTTC
j_gene: TRBJ2-1; d_gene: TRBD2; v_gene: TRBV18; abundance: NA; CDR3aa: CASSLGSGSVNEQFF; CDR3nt: TGTGCCAGCTCACTTGGTAGCGGGAGCGTCAATGAGCAGTTCTTC
j_gene: TRBJ2-1; d_gene: NA; v_gene: TRBV24-1; abundance: NA; CDR3aa: CATSDLASASYNEQFF; CDR3nt: TGTGCCACCAGTGATTTGGCTAGCGCGTCCTACAATGAGCAGTTCTTC
j_gene: TRBJ2-2; d_gene: NA; v_gene: TRBV21-1; abundance: NA; CDR3aa: CASSKSSCGAANTGELFF; CDR3nt: TGTGCCAGCAGCAAGTCTTCGTGTGGGGCAGCGAACACCGGGGAGCTGTTTTTT
j_gene: TRBJ2-5; d_gene: TRBD1; v_gene: TRBV28; abundance: few; CDR3aa: CASSSGQAKETQYF; CDR3nt: TGTGCCAGCAGTTCGGGACAGGCTAAAGAGACCCAGTACTTC
j_gene: TRBJ2-7; d_gene: TRBD1; v_gene: TRBV30; abundance: NA; CDR3aa: CAWGTGGSYEQYF; CDR3nt: TGTGCCTGGGGGACAGGGGGGTCCTACGAGCAGTACTTC
j_gene: TRBJ2-7; d_gene: NA; v_gene: TRBV11-3; abundance: once; CDR3aa: CASSLIGETYEQYF; CDR3nt: TGTGCCAGCAGCTTAATAGGAGAAACCTACGAGCAGTACTTC
j_gene: TRBJ1-5; d_gene: NA; v_gene: TRBV7-9; abundance: NA; CDR3aa: CASTVGGSSNQPQHF; CDR3nt: TGTGCCAGCACGGTGGGGGGCTCCTCCAATCAGCCCCAGCATTTT
j_gene: TRBJ1-2; d_gene: TRBD1; v_gene: TRBV28; abundance: once; CDR3aa: CASRVNWQGGVRGYTF; CDR3nt: TGTGCCAGCAGAGTCAACTGGCAGGGGGGAGTACGTGGCTACACCTTC
j_gene: TRBJ2-2; d_gene: TRBD1; v_gene: TRBV19; abundance: few; CDR3aa: CASSYRGHGELFF; CDR3nt: TGTGCCAGTAGTTACAGGGGGCACGGGGAGCTGTTTTTT
j_gene: TRBJ2-7; d_gene: NA; v_gene: TRBV28; abundance: NA; CDR3aa: CASLERSPYEQYF; CDR3nt: TGTGCCAGCCTGGAGAGGTCTCCCTACGAGCAGTACTTC
j_gene: TRBJ2-1; d_gene: TRBD2; v_gene: TRBV19; abundance: NA; CDR3aa: CASGLAGFNEQFF; CDR3nt: TGTGCCAGCGGACTAGCGGGATTCAATGAGCAGTTCTTC
j_gene: TRBJ1-1; d_gene: TRBD1; v_gene: TRBV7-6; abundance: NA; CDR3aa: CASSLGQGNTEAFF; CDR3nt: TGTGCCAGCAGCTTAGGACAGGGGAACACTGAAGCTTTCTTT
j_gene: TRBJ2-2; d_gene: NA; v_gene: TRBV6-2/TRBV6-3; abundance: NA; CDR3aa: CASSGAAGTGELFF; CDR3nt: TGTGCCAGCAGTGGGGCGGCGGGGACCGGGGAGCTGTTTTTT
j_gene: TRBJ2-1; d_gene: TRBD2; v_gene: TRBV30; abundance: NA; CDR3aa: CAWRRGLAGANEQFF; CDR3nt: TGTGCCTGGAGACGGGGACTAGCGGGCGCCAATGAGCAGTTCTTC
j_gene: TRBJ2-5; d_gene: NA; v_gene: TRBV28; abundance: NA; CDR3aa: CASSVTRAIETQYF; CDR3nt: TGTGCCAGCAGTGTCACTAGGGCAATAGAGACCCAGTACTTC
j_gene: TRBJ2-2; d_gene: TRBD2; v_gene: TRBV25-1; abundance: NA; CDR3aa: CASSETSGPYTGELFF; CDR3nt: TGTGCCAGCAGTGAGACTAGCGGGCCGTACACCGGGGAGCTGTTTTTT
j_gene: TRBJ2-1; d_gene: NA; v_gene: TRBV27; abundance: NA; CDR3aa: CASSYTGVYNEQFF; CDR3nt: TGTGCCAGCAGTTACACGGGAGTCTACAATGAGCAGTTCTTC
j_gene: TRBJ2-3; d_gene: NA; v_gene: TRBV19; abundance: NA; CDR3aa: CASSIDRGPWAADTQYF; CDR3nt: TGTGCCAGTAGTATAGATCGAGGGCCGTGGGCCGCAGATACGCAGTATTTT
j_gene: TRBJ2-7; d_gene: TRBD1; v_gene: TRBV30; abundance: NA; CDR3aa: CAWIPGQGYEQYF; CDR3nt: TGTGCCTGGATCCCGGGACAGGGGTACGAGCAGTACTTC
j_gene: TRBJ2-1; d_gene: TRBD2; v_gene: TRBV3-1/TRBV3-2; abundance: NA; CDR3aa: CASSQSSGRYYEQFF; CDR3nt: TGTGCCAGCAGCCAGAGTAGCGGGAGGTACTATGAGCAGTTCTTC
j_gene: TRBJ2-1; d_gene: TRBD1; v_gene: TRBV5-1; abundance: NA; CDR3aa: CATQQGPNYNEQFF; CDR3nt: TGCGCCACCCAACAGGGGCCCAACTACAATGAGCAGTTCTTC
j_gene: TRBJ1-3; d_gene: TRBD1; v_gene: TRBV2; abundance: NA; CDR3aa: CASGDSGSGNTIYF; CDR3nt: TGTGCCAGCGGGGACAGTGGCTCTGGAAACACCATATATTTT
j_gene: TRBJ2-7; d_gene: NA; v_gene: TRBV7-9; abundance: few; CDR3aa: CASSSDGTPWDYEQYF; CDR3nt: TGTGCCAGCAGCTCCGACGGGACTCCCTGGGACTACGAGCAGTACTTC